The clone carrying this T cell receptor (beta chain) has only a few counts. Its antigen is currently unknown. TCRdb's table, derived via immunoSEQ multiplex PCR, lists solely in-frame clones and lacks some. Of around 330,000 clones in the sample, roughly 67% were seen once. These data come from a study of cytotoxic CD8 clonotypes in ibrutinib-treated CLL. Study details: After median about 69 months, approximately 14 stayed in remission, approximately twelve progressed; responses roughly 25 partial, 2 complete. Whole-study results and caveats: Whereas clonality rose at ibrutinib response, it declined toward baseline at progression. T-cell clonality at baseline went above that of age-matched healthy donors and rose and fell with circulating CD8+ T-cell counts.

V lost 4 bases, J lost 2 bases, and 9 bases lay in between. The germline CDR1 and CDR2 sequences are SGHTA and FQGNSA. CDR3 size: 14 residues. Specimen: PBMCs, collected after 36 months of ibrutinib treatment. The rearrangement uses TRBV7-2 and TRBJ2-1, with D possibly being TRBD1 (5 bases). The clonotype was recovered from a human donor with chronic lymphocytic leukemia. The DNA of the CDR3 is TGTGCCAGCAGCTCCTCAGGGACCTACAATGAGCAGTTCTTC. Its translation: CASSSSGTYNEQFF.